These T cell receptor beta chains were read from a single sample in a study of beta chain features in type 1 diabetes. Sequencing was performed with immunoSEQ multiplex PCR; in TCRdb, only in-frame clones are kept and a portion is missing. The table lists 630,000 or so clones, around 15% of them singletons. Sequencing was done on a sample of naive CD4+ T cells from blood. These receptors all stem from a man aged 18-30 years with type 1 diabetes. CDR3s include the opening cysteine and the closing phenylalanine or tryptophan. The order of the fields is CDR3 protein, CDR3 DNA, D gene, clone size, V gene, J gene. The D gene is left open where the match is weak. The size entry is marked missing in some rows and otherwise reads once, few, many or a size class.

CDR3 protein: CASSGGAYEQYF
CDR3 DNA: TGTGCCAGCAGTGGGGGGGCTTACGAGCAGTACTTC
D gene: NA
clone size: NA
V gene: TRBV28
J gene: TRBJ2-7

CDR3 protein: CASFLRSGVGETQYF
CDR3 DNA: TGTGCCAGCTTCCTAAGGTCAGGGGTAGGGGAGACCCAGTACTTC
D gene: NA
clone size: few
V gene: TRBV7-2
J gene: TRBJ2-5

CDR3 protein: CAWTGGGGEAFF
CDR3 DNA: TGTGCCTGGACAGGGGGAGGCGGTGAAGCTTTCTTT
D gene: TRBD1
clone size: few
V gene: TRBV30
J gene: TRBJ1-1

CDR3 protein: CASSQDRRGSGYTF
CDR3 DNA: TGTGCCAGCAGCCAAGATAGGCGGGGGTCTGGCTACACCTTC
D gene: NA
clone size: NA
V gene: TRBV4-2
J gene: TRBJ1-2

CDR3 protein: CASSQEAGRDRGPYEQYF
CDR3 DNA: TGTGCCAGCAGCCAAGAGGCGGGGCGGGACAGGGGACCCTACGAGCAGTACTTC
D gene: TRBD1
clone size: few
V gene: TRBV14
J gene: TRBJ2-7

CDR3 protein: CAWISRQSNTGELFF
CDR3 DNA: TGTGCCTGGATCTCGAGACAGTCGAACACCGGGGAGCTGTTTTTT
D gene: NA
clone size: NA
V gene: TRBV30
J gene: TRBJ2-2

CDR3 protein: CAWSVRRWQFF
CDR3 DNA: TGTGCCTGGAGTGTAAGGCGGTGGCAGTTCTTC
D gene: NA
clone size: few
V gene: TRBV30
J gene: TRBJ2-1

CDR3 protein: CASSLGLASTGELFF
CDR3 DNA: TGCGCCAGCAGCTTGGGACTAGCGTCCACCGGGGAGCTGTTTTTT
D gene: TRBD2
clone size: NA
V gene: TRBV5-1
J gene: TRBJ2-2

CDR3 protein: CASSLSGASGANVLTF
CDR3 DNA: TGCGCCAGCAGCTTATCAGGGGCCTCTGGGGCCAACGTCCTGACTTTC
D gene: NA
clone size: NA
V gene: TRBV5-1
J gene: TRBJ2-6

CDR3 protein: CASSLMGVSGTEAFF
CDR3 DNA: TGTGCCAGCAGTTTAATGGGGGTGTCAGGGACTGAAGCTTTCTTT
D gene: NA
clone size: few
V gene: TRBV6-5
J gene: TRBJ1-1

CDR3 protein: CASSGGPNTGELFF
CDR3 DNA: TGTGCCAGCAGTGGGGGTCCGAACACCGGGGAGCTGTTTTTT
D gene: NA
clone size: NA
V gene: TRBV2
J gene: TRBJ2-2

CDR3 protein: CATRASSGNTIYF
CDR3 DNA: TGTGCCACCAGGGCAAGCTCTGGAAACACCATATATTTT
D gene: NA
clone size: few
V gene: TRBV15
J gene: TRBJ1-3

CDR3 protein: CAWKMRPGLTYTEAFF
CDR3 DNA: TGTGCCTGGAAAATGAGACCGGGTCTCACCTACACTGAAGCTTTCTTT
D gene: NA
clone size: NA
V gene: TRBV30
J gene: TRBJ1-1

CDR3 protein: CASSLSDTQYF
CDR3 DNA: TGTGCCAGCAGCTTGTCAGATACGCAGTATTTT
D gene: NA
clone size: few
V gene: TRBV9
J gene: TRBJ2-3

CDR3 protein: CASSLDRPGEQFF
CDR3 DNA: TGTGCCAGCAGCCTGGACAGGCCGGGGGAGCAGTTCTTC
D gene: TRBD1
clone size: few
V gene: TRBV2
J gene: TRBJ2-1

CDR3 protein: CAWSYRGQGNSPLHF
CDR3 DNA: TGTGCCTGGAGTTACAGGGGCCAGGGAAATTCACCCCTCCACTTT
D gene: TRBD1
clone size: NA
V gene: TRBV30
J gene: TRBJ1-6

CDR3 protein: CASSRSGRAGGNEQFF
CDR3 DNA: TGTGCCAGCTCTCGTAGCGGGAGGGCCGGCGGAAATGAGCAGTTCTTC
D gene: TRBD2
clone size: few
V gene: TRBV18
J gene: TRBJ2-1

CDR3 protein: CASSPLSEAEAFF
CDR3 DNA: TGTGCCAGCTCACCACTTTCCGAGGCGGAAGCTTTCTTT
D gene: NA
clone size: few
V gene: TRBV18
J gene: TRBJ1-1

CDR3 protein: CASSPQMGQGSYEQYF
CDR3 DNA: TGTGCCAGCTCACCACAGATGGGACAGGGCTCCTACGAGCAGTACTTC
D gene: TRBD1
clone size: few
V gene: TRBV18
J gene: TRBJ2-7

CDR3 protein: CASSFRGLGEKLFF
CDR3 DNA: TGTGCCAGCAGCTTCCGGGGCCTCGGGGAAAAACTGTTTTTT
D gene: NA
clone size: few
V gene: TRBV5-6
J gene: TRBJ1-4

CDR3 protein: CASSLAKGEETQYF
CDR3 DNA: TGTGCCAGCAGCTTGGCCAAGGGGGAAGAGACCCAGTACTTC
D gene: NA
clone size: few
V gene: TRBV5-4
J gene: TRBJ2-5

CDR3 protein: CASSVGAGPNNEQFF
CDR3 DNA: TGTGCCAGCAGCGTTGGAGCGGGGCCTAACAATGAGCAGTTCTTC
D gene: TRBD2
clone size: few
V gene: TRBV9
J gene: TRBJ2-1

CDR3 protein: CASRRLAENTGELFF
CDR3 DNA: TGTGCCAGCAGAAGACTAGCGGAGAACACCGGGGAGCTGTTTTTT
D gene: TRBD2
clone size: NA
V gene: TRBV2
J gene: TRBJ2-2

CDR3 protein: CAWSGPNRGQFF
CDR3 DNA: TGTGCCTGGAGCGGTCCAAATAGGGGGCAGTTCTTC
D gene: NA
clone size: NA
V gene: TRBV30
J gene: TRBJ2-1

CDR3 protein: CASSLGQGRTEAFF
CDR3 DNA: TGTGCCAGCAGCCTCGGGCAGGGGAGGACTGAAGCTTTCTTT
D gene: NA
clone size: few
V gene: TRBV9
J gene: TRBJ1-1

CDR3 protein: CASSARTGGFNEQFF
CDR3 DNA: TGTGCCAGCAGCGCCCGGACAGGGGGCTTCAATGAGCAGTTCTTC
D gene: TRBD1
clone size: NA
V gene: TRBV9
J gene: TRBJ2-1

CDR3 protein: CAWSPYRGRNTEAFF
CDR3 DNA: TGTGCCTGGAGTCCTTACAGGGGCCGGAACACTGAAGCTTTCTTT
D gene: TRBD1
clone size: few
V gene: TRBV30
J gene: TRBJ1-1

CDR3 protein: CASSPGTSIPYNEQFF
CDR3 DNA: TGCGCCAGCAGCCCGGGGACATCCATCCCCTACAATGAGCAGTTCTTC
D gene: NA
clone size: few
V gene: TRBV5-1
J gene: TRBJ2-1

CDR3 protein: CASSGGNSPLHF
CDR3 DNA: TGTGCCAGCAGCGGAGGGAATTCACCCCTCCACTTT
D gene: NA
clone size: NA
V gene: TRBV9
J gene: TRBJ1-6

CDR3 protein: CASRGISGQETQYF
CDR3 DNA: TGTGCCAGCAGAGGGATTAGCGGCCAAGAGACCCAGTACTTC
D gene: NA
clone size: few
V gene: TRBV2
J gene: TRBJ2-5

CDR3 protein: CASSRLAPQDTQYF
CDR3 DNA: TGTGCCAGCAGCCGACTAGCACCCCAAGATACGCAGTATTTT
D gene: TRBD2
clone size: NA
V gene: TRBV6-5
J gene: TRBJ2-3

CDR3 protein: CAWSPGGGYEQYF
CDR3 DNA: TGTGCCTGGAGTCCGGGAGGGGGCTACGAGCAGTACTTC
D gene: TRBD2
clone size: few
V gene: TRBV30
J gene: TRBJ2-7

CDR3 protein: CASSLSPPGTRANEQFF
CDR3 DNA: TGTGCCAGCAGCTTAAGTCCCCCCGGGACCCGAGCCAATGAGCAGTTCTTC
D gene: NA
clone size: NA
V gene: TRBV7-9
J gene: TRBJ2-1

CDR3 protein: CASSLYSVSSYNEQFF
CDR3 DNA: TGTGCCAGCAGTTTATATAGCGTGAGCTCCTACAATGAGCAGTTCTTC
D gene: NA
clone size: NA
V gene: TRBV27
J gene: TRBJ2-1

CDR3 protein: CASTKGPYEQYF
CDR3 DNA: TGTGCCAGCACAAAAGGGCCCTACGAGCAGTACTTC
D gene: NA
clone size: NA
V gene: TRBV28
J gene: TRBJ2-7

CDR3 protein: CASSQGQGGEKLFF
CDR3 DNA: TGCGCCAGCAGCCAAGGACAGGGGGGAGAAAAACTGTTTTTT
D gene: TRBD1
clone size: NA
V gene: TRBV4-3
J gene: TRBJ1-4

CDR3 protein: CASSGLGADTQYF
CDR3 DNA: TGTGCCAGCAGTGGGCTCGGGGCAGATACGCAGTATTTT
D gene: NA
clone size: NA
V gene: TRBV2
J gene: TRBJ2-3

CDR3 protein: CASGPVSGGTDTQYF
CDR3 DNA: TGTGCTAGTGGTCCGGTTAGCGGAGGCACAGATACGCAGTATTTT
D gene: NA
clone size: NA
V gene: TRBV12-5
J gene: TRBJ2-3

CDR3 protein: CASSPGETEAFF
CDR3 DNA: TGTGCCAGCTCACCCGGGGAGACTGAAGCTTTCTTT
D gene: NA
clone size: few
V gene: TRBV18
J gene: TRBJ1-1

CDR3 protein: CASSEQAGVGETQYF
CDR3 DNA: TGTGCCAGCAGTGAACAGGCGGGAGTCGGCGAGACCCAGTACTTC
D gene: TRBD2
clone size: NA
V gene: TRBV2
J gene: TRBJ2-5

CDR3 protein: CASSLREVDEQFF
CDR3 DNA: TGTGCCAGCAGCTTACGAGAGGTTGATGAGCAGTTCTTC
D gene: NA
clone size: NA
V gene: TRBV7-6
J gene: TRBJ2-1

CDR3 protein: CASSPSNTGELFF
CDR3 DNA: TGTGCCAGCAGCCCTTCGAACACCGGGGAGCTGTTTTTT
D gene: NA
clone size: NA
V gene: TRBV7-2
J gene: TRBJ2-2

CDR3 protein: CSVEPGGDTQYF
CDR3 DNA: TGCAGCGTTGAACCGGGAGGGGATACGCAGTATTTT
D gene: TRBD2
clone size: NA
V gene: TRBV29-1
J gene: TRBJ2-3

CDR3 protein: CASSVGSLGHNEQFF
CDR3 DNA: TGTGCCAGCAGCGTAGGAAGCCTGGGACACAATGAGCAGTTCTTC
D gene: NA
clone size: NA
V gene: TRBV9
J gene: TRBJ2-1

CDR3 protein: CAWNRGRTSGTTETQYF
CDR3 DNA: TGTGCCTGGAATCGCGGTAGGACTAGCGGGACAACAGAGACCCAGTACTTC
D gene: TRBD2
clone size: few
V gene: TRBV30
J gene: TRBJ2-5